This TCR beta chain was recovered during a study of cytomegalovirus exposure and HLA in healthy donors. Points from the study as a whole: Most subjects had HLA-A and HLA-B alleles reportedly predicted accurately by TCR beta sequences.

This PCR relied on a set of 60 Vbeta primers and 13 Jbeta primers. TCRdb's copy holds only in-frame clones and misses some; the assay was immunoSEQ multiplex PCR. The profile shows 150,000 to 200,000 clones, roughly 80% of them singletons. Germline trimming cut 5 bases from V and 5 bases from J; bases unmatched to any gene: 7. Germline V lookup: CDR1 MGHDK, CDR2 SYGVNS. This CDR3 spans 14 amino acids. Comments on this clone: Its antigen is not identified.

The sequenced sample was PBMCs. This TCR derives from a woman in her thirties in good health and CMV-seropositive. The chain links TRBV25-1 to TRBJ1-2, with TRBD1 identical over 8 bases. This CDR3 is CASSTGTGDYGYTF. CDR3 nucleotide sequence: TGTGCCAGCAGTACCGGGACAGGCGATTATGGCTACACCTTC.